What follows are 22 T cell receptor beta chains derived from one specimen sequenced in a study of blood T cell repertoires in COVID-19. The protocol was immunoSEQ multiplex PCR, while the TCRdb copy is restricted to in-frame clones and leaves out a portion. The sample holds a few hundred thousand clones, approximately 83% seen once. The sample comprised PBMCs or T cells enriched from blood (not recorded which). The receptors were gathered from a young man who had recovered from COVID-19.

There are a few counts of this clone. The chain is built from TRBV7-9 and TRBJ1-2, with D hard to call. The CDR3 loop spans 15 amino acids. The germline V gene has CDR1 SEHNR and CDR2 FQNEAQ (reference sequence). Trimming removed 1 base from V and 6 bases from J, with 15 bases in between. Written as DNA, the CDR3 is TGTGCCAGCAGCTTAGTCGGTCAGCTCCAGGATGGCTACACCTTC. Its translation is CASSLVGQLQDGYTF.

This clone was seen only a few times. The chain links TRBV5-6 to TRBJ1-6, with 7 bases that match TRBD1. Germline values: CDR1 SGHDT, CDR2 YYEEEE. V was clipped by 0 bases and J by 5 bases; unmatched bases: 2. The CDR3 spans 15 residues. In DNA form, the CDR3 reads TGTGCCAGCAGCTTGGGGGACAGTGATAATTCACCCCTCCACTTT. It is translated as CASSLGDSDNSPLHF.

This chain connects TRBV3-1 (or the pseudogene TRBV3-2) to TRBJ2-1; tentatively, D is TRBD2 (6 bases). The CDR3 sequence is 18 residues long. V gave up 1 base and J gave up 0 bases, with 16 bases separating them. The germline V gene encodes CDR1 LGHDT and CDR2 YNNKEL (reference sequence). The CDR3 nucleotides are TGTGCCAGCAGCCAAGGACTAGACAGTATTAGCTCCTACAATGAGCAGTTCTTC. It specifies CASSQGLDSISSYNEQFF.

The chain links TRBV25-1 to TRBJ1-5; 7 bases map to TRBD1. With V trimmed by 6 bases and J by 2 bases, 7 bases remained unmatched. Per germline, CDR1 MGHDK and CDR2 SYGVNS. The CDR3 length is 15 residues. The CDR3 nucleotides are TGTGCCAGCAGCAGAACAGGGGTAGGCAATCAGCCCCAGCATTTT. Amino acid sequence: CASSRTGVGNQPQHF.

This chain uses TRBV11-2 with TRBJ1-6; weak D call: TRBD1 (6 bases). CDR3 size: 15 residues. Germline V CDR1 and CDR2: SGHAT, FQNNGV. V dropped 0 bases and J dropped 10 bases, with 13 bases sitting between them. Here the CDR3 reads CASSLESGGESPLHF. The CDR3 bases are TGTGCCAGCAGCTTAGAGTCGGGGGGCGAATCACCCCTCCACTTT.

For the CDR3, the DNA is TGTGCCAGTAACGACAGGGGGCGAGACACTGAAGCTTTCTTT. Translating it yields CASNDRGRDTEAFF. V and J are TRBV19 and TRBJ1-1; TRBD1 agrees at 10 bases. V was pared by 7 bases and J by 3 bases, with 5 bases of the junction left unmatched. The CDR3 sequence is 14 residues long. CDR1 is LNHDA and CDR2 is SQIVND in the germline V gene (reference sequence).

V gene TRBV5-4 combines with J gene TRBJ2-2, with D maybe TRBD1 (5 bases). Between the trimmed V and J ends, which lost 3 bases and 0 bases, there was a span of 12 bases. This CDR3 region has 16 residues. Germline values: CDR1 SGHNT, CDR2 YYREEE (reference sequence). The CDR3 here is CASSSLQGPNTGELFF. The CDR3 DNA is TGTGCCAGCAGCTCCCTGCAGGGCCCGAACACCGGGGAGCTGTTTTTT. Full variable domain (rest looked up from reference TRBV5-4 and TRBJ2-2): ETGVTQSPTHLIKTRGQQVTLRCSSQSGHNTVSWYQQALGQGPQFIFQYYREEENGRGNFPPRFSGLQFPNYSSELNVNALELDDSALYLCASSSLQGPNTGELFFGEGSRLTVL.

The rearrangement links TRBV9 to TRBJ2-3; no definite D call. V was trimmed by 0 bases and J by 6 bases, leaving 11 bases between them. This CDR3 comprises 14 residues. Germline V gene sequence: CDR1 SGDLS, CDR2 YYNGEE. The CDR3 protein is CASSVVGVSDTQYF. The CDR3 DNA follows: TGTGCCAGCAGCGTAGTCGGTGTTAGTGATACGCAGTATTTT.

This chain links TRBV15 with TRBJ1-5, with 8 bases identical to TRBD1. Germline V gene sequence: CDR1 LNHNV, CDR2 YYDKDF (reference sequence). CDR3 size: 14 residues. The V and J ends lost 3 bases and 7 bases, in that order; junction bases with no gene match: 5. For the CDR3, the DNA is TGTGCCACCAGCAGGGGGACAGGAGAGCAGCCCCAGCATTTT. It encodes CATSRGTGEQPQHF.

CDR3 in amino acids: CSAGRGGGNEQYF. CDR3 DNA sequence: TGCAGCGCTGGACGTGGCGGGGGAAACGAGCAGTACTTC. The V and J genes are TRBV29-1 and TRBJ2-7, with TRBD2 identical over 7 bases. Germline V lookup: CDR1 SQVTM, CDR2 ANQGSEA. V was clipped by 7 bases and J by 5 bases; unmatched bases: 11. The CDR3 consists of 13 residues.

For the CDR3, the DNA is TGTGCCAGCAGCTCATCGACAGGGAATCGTAACTATGGCTACACCTTC. Amino acid sequence: CASSSSTGNRNYGYTF. The chain joins TRBV27 to TRBJ1-2, with 7 bases matching TRBD1. CDR1 is MNHEY and CDR2 is SMNVEV in the germline V gene (reference sequence). This CDR3 region has 16 residues. The V segment lost 6 bases and the J segment 1 base; nucleotides outside the gene matches: 11.

The genes are TRBV19 and TRBJ1-5; maybe TRBD1 (5 bases). Per germline, CDR1 LNHDA and CDR2 SQIVND (reference sequence). The CDR3 covers 16 residues. Trimming cost V 1 base and J 0 bases, with 10 bases left between them. CDR3 nucleotides: TGTGCCAGTAGTATAGGGGGCCAGGATAGCAATCAGCCCCAGCATTTT. It codes for CASSIGGQDSNQPQHF.

This clone was observed once. V usage is TRBV13 and J usage is TRBJ1-3, with D uncertain. Trimming removed 5 bases at V and 0 bases at J, with 14 bases between. The CDR3 is 16 amino acids. The germline CDR1 and CDR2 sequences are PRHDT and FYEKMQ (reference sequence). In DNA, the CDR3 is TGTGCCAGCAGCCCAGGAGGTTGGACCTCTGGAAACACCATATATTTT. Amino acid sequence: CASSPGGWTSGNTIYF.

The V call is TRBV2, the J call TRBJ2-7, with D possibly TRBD2 on 7 matching bases. The germline V and J ends were trimmed by 6 bases and 5 bases, with 20 bases remaining between them. Germline V lookup: CDR1 SNHLY, CDR2 FYNNEI. The CDR3 sequence is 15 residues long. The CDR3 reads CASRETGLRGNEQYF. The CDR3 DNA reads TGTGCCAGCAGGGAGACAGGATTGCGGGGGAACGAGCAGTACTTC.

The chain joins TRBV6-1 to TRBJ2-1, with TRBD2 matching over 10 bases. CDR1 and CDR2 from the germline V gene are MNHNS and SASEGT. V was clipped by 1 base and J by 9 bases; unmatched bases: 6. The length of the CDR3 is 15 residues. CDR3 in DNA: TGTGCCAGCAGTGAAGAGCGGGGGGGCCCTAGTGAGCAGTTCTTC. Its translation: CASSEERGGPSEQFF.

The DNA of the CDR3 is TGTGCCAGCAGCTTTTGGGCCGTCCGAGGAAACACCATATATTTT. Translated: CASSFWAVRGNTIYF. V gene TRBV7-2 combines with J gene TRBJ1-3; D gene unclear. The CDR3 sequence is 15 residues long. Germline-derived CDR1 and CDR2 are SGHTA and FQGNSA. V was shortened by 3 bases and J by 4 bases, with 13 bases between the two germline ends.

The chain combines TRBV30 with TRBJ2-5, with D tentatively TRBD2 (5 bases). CDR3 size: 13 residues. With 4 bases removed from V and 2 bases from J, the gap between germline ends came to 11 bases. Germline V gives CDR1 GTSNPN, CDR2 SVGIG (reference sequence). The CDR3 region is CAWNPGIQETQYF. The CDR3 coding sequence is TGTGCCTGGAACCCGGGGATACAAGAGACCCAGTACTTC.

V is TRBV7-9 and J is TRBJ1-1, with TRBD1 matching 10 bases. V trimming: 4 bases; J trimming: 6 bases; junction bases outside the gene matches: 8. Germline-derived CDR1 and CDR2 are SEHNR and FQNEAQ (reference sequence). There are 15 residues in the CDR3. In nucleotides, the CDR3 is TGTGCCAGCAGCTCTGCGACAGGGGGCTTTGCTGAAGCTTTCTTT. Its translation is CASSSATGGFAEAFF. The complete variable domain, with remaining parts taken from reference TRBV7-9 and TRBJ1-1, reads DTGVSQNPRHKITKRGQNVTFRCDPISEHNRLYWYRQTLGQGPEFLTYFQNEAQLEKSRLLSDRFSAERPKGSFSTLEIQRTEQGDSAMYLCASSSATGGFAEAFFGQGTRLTVV.

DNA of the CDR3: TGCGCCAGCAGCTTGGACCCCGGGTCTGGCTACACCTTC. Encoded protein: CASSLDPGSGYTF. The chain has TRBV5-1 and TRBJ1-2; D gene ambiguous. Germline CDR1 is SGHRS and CDR2 is YFSETQ. The CDR3 sequence is 13 residues long. V was pared by 0 bases and J by 7 bases, with 10 bases between.

This clone is a singleton in its sample. The rearrangement joins TRBV2 to TRBJ2-1; 9 bases fit TRBD1. Per the germline V gene, CDR1 is SNHLY and CDR2 is FYNNEI. Unmatched junction bases numbered 3, after V lost 0 bases and J lost 9 bases. The length of the CDR3 is 14 residues. The CDR3 protein is CASSEAPDRGEQFF. The CDR3 nucleotides are TGTGCCAGCAGTGAAGCCCCGGACAGGGGTGAGCAGTTCTTC.

The genes are TRBV7-2 and TRBJ2-3; the D is unclear. Trimming removed 2 bases from V and 1 base from J, with 4 bases in between. Germline V gives CDR1 SGHTA, CDR2 FQGNSA. This CDR3 has 13 amino acids. The CDR3 protein is CASSLYGTDTQYF. Here the CDR3 DNA reads TGTGCCAGCAGCTTATATGGCACAGATACGCAGTATTTT.

The CDR3 loop reads CASSKQSRADTQYF. The DNA of the CDR3 is TGTGCCAGCAGCAAACAGAGTCGAGCAGATACGCAGTATTTT. The genes are TRBV6-5 and TRBJ2-3; no firm D call. V dropped 6 bases and J dropped 4 bases, with 14 bases sitting between them. Germline CDR1 and CDR2: MNHEY and SVGAGI. The CDR3 totals 14 residues.